This T cell receptor beta chain was profiled in a study of blood T cell repertoires in COVID-19. Study information: The analysed material was cDNA or gDNA that came from T cells, B-cell-depleted T cells, or PBMCs.

The V end lost 7 bases, the J end lost 4 bases, and 12 bases lay between the germline ends. This CDR3 has 13 residues. Germline assignment: CDR1 MNHEY and CDR2 SVGAGI. Across about two dozen US areas, participants ranged in age from about 18 to 100 years. Sequencing used immunoSEQ multiplex PCR; TCRdb keeps in-frame clones, though not all of them. The repertoire includes 80,000 to 130,000 clones, just over 85% of them detected once, and roughly 3% sits in the top ten. V usage is TRBV6-5 and J usage is TRBJ2-3; no clear D. Sequenced material: PBMCs or T cells enriched from blood (not recorded which). The sequence came from a woman aged 45-59 years who had recovered from COVID-19. Here the CDR3 reads CASTPAGSDTQYF. The DNA of the CDR3 is TGTGCCAGCACCCCAGCAGGCTCAGATACGCAGTATTTT.